Listed below are T cell receptor beta chains from one sample, sequenced in a study of T cell responses to AZD1222 COVID-19 vaccine. The repertoire was sequenced with immunoSEQ multiplex PCR; TCRdb's copy has only in-frame clones and lacks some. The sample contains approximately 130,000 clones, nearly 90% of which appear only once. The material sequenced was peripheral blood, taken 28 days after the second AZD1222 dose. The source is an adult who received the AZD1222 COVID-19 vaccine. Both conserved end residues are part of each CDR3. The D gene is left open where the match is weak. For some rows the clone size is stated as once, few or many, or as a class when expanded; others skip it.

v_call	d_call	j_call	clone_size	cdr3_nt	cdr3_aa
TRBV10-3	-	TRBJ1-1	-	TGTGCCATCAGTGAGTCTGACTCGGCTCACACTGAAGCTTTCTTT	CAISESDSAHTEAFF
TRBV5-1	TRBD1	TRBJ1-2	-	TGCGCCAGCAGCTCGATGACAGGGGGCCTCGGCTACACCTTC	CASSSMTGGLGYTF
TRBV7-3	-	TRBJ2-5	-	TGTGCCAGCAGCTTATCAGGTCCCGAGACCCAGTACTTC	CASSLSGPETQYF
TRBV6-2/TRBV6-3	-	TRBJ1-5	-	TGTGCCAGCAGCCCGGCGATAGGGAGGCAGCCCCAGCATTTT	CASSPAIGRQPQHF
TRBV14	TRBD2	TRBJ2-3	few	TGTGCCAGCAGCCCGTCCAGCGGGGGGATCACAGATACGCAGTATTTT	CASSPSSGGITDTQYF
TRBV7-9	-	TRBJ1-1	-	TGTGCCAGCAGGTCACGGGTCGAATTGGCCACTGAAGCTTTCTTT	CASRSRVELATEAFF
TRBV3-1/TRBV3-2	-	TRBJ2-7	-	TGTGCCAGCAGCCGAGGGACATTAATTTCCTCCGAGCAGTACTTC	CASSRGTLISSEQYF
TRBV6-1	-	TRBJ2-7	once	TGTGCCAGCAGTGAAGCGGGTGGGGGCTACGAGCAGTACTTC	CASSEAGGGYEQYF
TRBV4-1	TRBD1	TRBJ1-2	-	TGCGCCAGCAGCCAAGGGACAGGCCTTTATGGCTACACCTTC	CASSQGTGLYGYTF
TRBV9	TRBD1	TRBJ2-7	-	TGTGCCAGCAGCGTAGCTGGGACAGGGACGGGGGAGCAGTACTTC	CASSVAGTGTGEQYF
TRBV28	TRBD2	TRBJ2-2	-	TGTGCCAGCAGTGAGCGGGGGGCTCTCACCGGGGAGCTGTTTTTT	CASSERGALTGELFF
TRBV27	-	TRBJ1-5	-	TGTGCCAGCAGTTTAACGGCCACTCAGCCCCAGCATTTT	CASSLTATQPQHF
TRBV11-2	-	TRBJ1-4	-	TGTGCCAGCAGCCACCTTGGGCGAGCAACTAATGAAAAACTGTTTTTT	CASSHLGRATNEKLFF
TRBV6-1	-	TRBJ2-7	-	TGTGCCAGCAGTGAGCAGGACAGCACCCTCTACGAGCAGTACTTC	CASSEQDSTLYEQYF
TRBV6-2/TRBV6-3	-	TRBJ2-3	-	TGTGCCAGCAGTTCGCCCGGGGCTTACACAGATACGCAGTATTTT	CASSSPGAYTDTQYF
TRBV6-5	-	TRBJ1-2	-	TGTGCCAGCACAATCTACGGGGCTCCCTATGGCTACACCTTC	CASTIYGAPYGYTF
TRBV11-2	-	TRBJ1-1	-	TGTGCCAGCAGCTCTATGACAGCCTCTGAAGCTTTCTTT	CASSSMTASEAFF
TRBV9	TRBD1	TRBJ2-2	-	TGTGCCAGCAGCCCCCGACAGGGAAGTGCCGGGGAGCTGTTTTTT	CASSPRQGSAGELFF
TRBV5-1	-	TRBJ2-1	-	TGCGCCAGCAGCCCGGCACTGAAAAATGAGCAGTTCTTC	CASSPALKNEQFF
TRBV29-1	-	TRBJ1-1	-	TGCAGCGTTGTAGGGGCTCAGAACACTGAAGCTTTCTTT	CSVVGAQNTEAFF
TRBV4-1	TRBD1	TRBJ1-1	-	TGCGCCAGCAGCCAAGACCCCATCTGGGACAGGGGGCGGAACACTGAAGCTTTCTTT	CASSQDPIWDRGRNTEAFF
TRBV2	-	TRBJ1-2	-	TGTGCCAGCAGTGAACGGTCGGACATCTACACCTTC	CASSERSDIYTF
TRBV9	TRBD2	TRBJ2-3	-	TGTGCCAGCCAACGCTCCCCCTGGCTAGCGGGGGGGTCTACAGATACGCAGTATTTT	CASQRSPWLAGGSTDTQYF
TRBV6-6	TRBD1	TRBJ1-2	once	TGTGCCAGCAGTCGACAGGGCCCTAACTATGGCTACACCTTC	CASSRQGPNYGYTF
TRBV7-2	TRBD2	TRBJ2-1	-	TGTGCCAGCAGCTTCGGGACTAGCGGGACCTACAATGAGCAGTTCTTC	CASSFGTSGTYNEQFF
TRBV3-1/TRBV3-2	TRBD1	TRBJ1-2	-	TGTGCCAGCAGCCAAAACAGGGGGACGAATGGCTACACCTTC	CASSQNRGTNGYTF
TRBV6-5	-	TRBJ1-3	few	TGTGCCAGCACCGTAGGAAACACCATATATTTT	CASTVGNTIYF
TRBV6-5	TRBD1	TRBJ1-6	-	TGTGCCAGCAGGGGGCCGGAACAGGGGGCTTCACCCCTCCACTTT	CASRGPEQGASPLHF
TRBV15	-	TRBJ1-2	-	TGTGCCACCAGCCGGCCCCACGGGGGCGACTATGGCTACACCTTC	CATSRPHGGDYGYTF
TRBV10-3	-	TRBJ1-2	-	TGTGCCATCTATTTGGGGGGGCTCAGTGGCTACACCTTC	CAIYLGGLSGYTF
TRBV13	TRBD1	TRBJ1-4	-	TGTGCCAGCAGCTCCGGGACAGGGACTGAAAAACTGTTTTTT	CASSSGTGTEKLFF
TRBV10-3	-	TRBJ2-7	few	TGTGCCATCAGTGAGCCCGGCGAGACCTCCTACGAGCAGTACTTC	CAISEPGETSYEQYF
TRBV6-1	-	TRBJ1-2	-	TGTGCCAGCAGTGAAGCCGGAGGGGGTAACTATGGCTACACCTTC	CASSEAGGGNYGYTF
TRBV9	TRBD1	TRBJ1-3	-	TGTGCCAGCAGCGTAGAGGGGGGACAGCCTGGAAACACCATATATTTT	CASSVEGGQPGNTIYF
TRBV4-3	-	TRBJ1-6	-	TGCGCCAGCAGCCAGGAGTCCGGTTATCTCCACTTT	CASSQESGYLHF
TRBV7-2	-	TRBJ1-1	-	TGTGCCAGCAGCTTAGCAGGGGCGGTAAGTGAAGCTTTCTTT	CASSLAGAVSEAFF
TRBV30	TRBD1	TRBJ2-5	-	TGTGCCTGGAGTATAACAGGGGGATGGGAGACCCAGTACTTC	CAWSITGGWETQYF
TRBV3-1/TRBV3-2	-	TRBJ1-4	-	TGTGCCAGCAGCCCCTTAGGTCGTGACGAAAAACTGTTTTTT	CASSPLGRDEKLFF
TRBV2	TRBD1	TRBJ2-2	-	TGTGCCAGCAGCAGGACAGGGCGGACCGGGGAGCTGTTTTTT	CASSRTGRTGELFF
TRBV6-4	TRBD2	TRBJ2-1	-	TGTGCCAGCAGCGCACTAGCGGGGGACTCCAATGAGCAGTTCTTC	CASSALAGDSNEQFF
TRBV5-1	-	TRBJ1-6	-	TGCGCCAGCAGCCTGGACGGTTCACCCCTCCACTTT	CASSLDGSPLHF
TRBV2	TRBD2	TRBJ2-2	-	TGTGCCAGCACTTCCGGGCTAGCGGGAAAGGTCGGGGAGCTGTTTTTT	CASTSGLAGKVGELFF
TRBV4-3	-	TRBJ2-2	-	TGCGCCAGCAGCCAAGAGGCCAGCACCGTAATAAACACCGGGGAGCTGTTTTTT	CASSQEASTVINTGELFF
TRBV29-1	-	TRBJ2-3	-	TGCAGCGTTGAGCCCGGACCCGAAGCGCAGTATTTT	CSVEPGPEAQYF
TRBV12-3/TRBV12-4	-	TRBJ1-5	-	TGTGCCAGCAGTTTTGCAGGGTTCCAGCCCCAGCATTTT	CASSFAGFQPQHF
TRBV6-4	-	TRBJ2-1	once	TGTGCCAGCAGTGATCTCACTACCAATGAGCAGTTCTTC	CASSDLTTNEQFF
TRBV7-2	-	TRBJ2-5	-	TGTGCCAGCAGCCAGGGACTTCCCCAAGAGACCCAGTACTTC	CASSQGLPQETQYF
TRBV23-1	-	TRBJ1-3	-	TGCGCCAGCAGTCGGAAGGCCAGGAACTCTGGAAACACCATATATTTT	CASSRKARNSGNTIYF